This is a list of T cell receptor beta chains from one sample in a study of spatial heterogeneity in lung cancer. TCRdb passed the 5' RACE reads through MiXCR, listing each CDR3 protein once. The table lists about 25,000 distinct CDR3 sequences, less than 6% of them singletons, with around 23% in the top ten. The sequencing used PBMCs, collected at follow-up. Every receptor here comes from a male donor with early-stage non-small cell lung cancer. Each CDR3 is given with its conserved first and last residue. Fields, in order: J gene, clone size, D gene, V gene, CDR3 DNA, CDR3 protein. The D gene is left open where the match is weak. The size of a clone is reported for some rows only, either as once, few or many, or as a class for expanded clones.

j_gene: TRBJ1-5; abundance: once; d_gene: .; v_gene: TRBV24-1; CDR3nt: TGTGCCACCAGTGATCCCCCGGGTACAGGCTCGTATAGCAATCAGCCCCAGCATTTT; CDR3aa: CATSDPPGTGSYSNQPQHF
j_gene: TRBJ2-1; abundance: few; d_gene: .; v_gene: TRBV28; CDR3nt: TGTGCCAGCACCTCTCAGTGGCGGGGCTCCTACAATGAGCAGTTCTTC; CDR3aa: CASTSQWRGSYNEQFF
j_gene: TRBJ2-6; abundance: many; d_gene: .; v_gene: TRBV29-1; CDR3nt: TGCAGCGTTGTTAGTCTCCTTTCTGGGGCCAACGTCCTGACTTTC; CDR3aa: CSVVSLLSGANVLTF
j_gene: TRBJ1-1; abundance: many; d_gene: TRBD1; v_gene: TRBV12-5; CDR3nt: TGTGCTAGTTGGGACAGGGGATTTTGGAACACTGAAGCTTTCTTT; CDR3aa: CASWDRGFWNTEAFF
j_gene: TRBJ1-2; abundance: few; d_gene: .; v_gene: TRBV2; CDR3nt: TGTGCCAGCAGTGGAACAGGCGCTTGGAGGGGCTACACCTTC; CDR3aa: CASSGTGAWRGYTF
j_gene: TRBJ1-2; abundance: few; d_gene: .; v_gene: TRBV29-1; CDR3nt: TGCAGCGTTGAATGGACTAACTATGGCTACACCTTC; CDR3aa: CSVEWTNYGYTF
j_gene: TRBJ2-3; abundance: .; d_gene: TRBD2; v_gene: TRBV9; CDR3nt: TGTGCCAGCAGCGGCCGACTAGCGGACACAGATACGCAGTATTTT; CDR3aa: CASSGRLADTDTQYF
j_gene: TRBJ1-3; abundance: .; d_gene: TRBD1; v_gene: TRBV28; CDR3nt: TGTGCCAGCAGTTTATTCGACAGGGTCTCCGGAAACACCATATATTTT; CDR3aa: CASSLFDRVSGNTIYF
j_gene: TRBJ2-3; abundance: many; d_gene: .; v_gene: TRBV6-2/TRBV6-3; CDR3nt: TGTGCCAGCAGCTCCCATGACAGCTCCACAGATACGCAGTATTTT; CDR3aa: CASSSHDSSTDTQYF
j_gene: TRBJ2-7; abundance: .; d_gene: .; v_gene: TRBV6-5; CDR3nt: TGTGCCAGCAGTTACTCTAGGCAGGGCGAGCAGTACTTC; CDR3aa: CASSYSRQGEQYF
j_gene: TRBJ2-3; abundance: many; d_gene: TRBD2; v_gene: TRBV5-5; CDR3nt: TGTGCCAGCAGCCCGTTGACGGGAGGCGCAGATACGCAGTATTTT; CDR3aa: CASSPLTGGADTQYF
j_gene: TRBJ1-5; abundance: many; d_gene: .; v_gene: TRBV5-4; CDR3nt: TGTGCCAGCAGCTTGGACAGGAATCAGCCCCAGCATTTT; CDR3aa: CASSLDRNQPQHF
j_gene: TRBJ1-1; abundance: many; d_gene: .; v_gene: TRBV11-3; CDR3nt: TGTGCCAGCAGCTTAGAAGGGGAGAACACTGAAGCTTTCTTT; CDR3aa: CASSLEGENTEAFF
j_gene: TRBJ1-4; abundance: few; d_gene: TRBD1; v_gene: TRBV2; CDR3nt: TGTGCCAGCAGTGATTTGGGACAGGGAATTAATGAAAAACTGTTTTTT; CDR3aa: CASSDLGQGINEKLFF
j_gene: TRBJ2-5; abundance: .; d_gene: .; v_gene: TRBV12-3/TRBV12-4; CDR3nt: TGTGCCAGCAGTCGAAATCTGGGAGAGACCCAGTACTTC; CDR3aa: CASSRNLGETQYF
j_gene: TRBJ2-3; abundance: many; d_gene: TRBD2; v_gene: TRBV23-1; CDR3nt: TGCGCCAGCAGTCAATCTGCTAGCGGGAGAACAGATACGCAGTATTTT; CDR3aa: CASSQSASGRTDTQYF
j_gene: TRBJ2-5; abundance: many; d_gene: TRBD1; v_gene: TRBV18; CDR3nt: TGTGCCAGCTCACCACTACGGACAGGGGTTTCGGAGACCCAGTACTTC; CDR3aa: CASSPLRTGVSETQYF
j_gene: TRBJ2-1; abundance: medium-sized; d_gene: .; v_gene: TRBV11-2; CDR3nt: TGTGCCAGCAGCTTAGATGACGGCGGTCTCTACAATGAGCAGTTCTTC; CDR3aa: CASSLDDGGLYNEQFF
j_gene: TRBJ2-2; abundance: many; d_gene: .; v_gene: TRBV2; CDR3nt: TGTGCCAGCAAGCCGGCAGGGCTCACCGGGGAGCTGTTTTTT; CDR3aa: CASKPAGLTGELFF
j_gene: TRBJ2-3; abundance: .; d_gene: TRBD2; v_gene: TRBV6-5; CDR3nt: TGTGCCAGCAATCGACTAGCGGGGGGGCGGAGCACAGATACGCAGTATTTT; CDR3aa: CASNRLAGGRSTDTQYF
j_gene: TRBJ1-2; abundance: .; d_gene: TRBD1; v_gene: TRBV4-3; CDR3nt: TGCGCCAGCAGCCCCGGACAGGGATGGTATGGCTACACCTTC; CDR3aa: CASSPGQGWYGYTF
j_gene: TRBJ1-2; abundance: .; d_gene: TRBD1; v_gene: TRBV5-5; CDR3nt: TGTGCCAGCAGCTCTCCGGGACAGCCTGTTTACACCTTC; CDR3aa: CASSSPGQPVYTF
j_gene: TRBJ2-7; abundance: many; d_gene: TRBD1; v_gene: TRBV23-1; CDR3nt: TGCGCCAGCAGTCACCAGGGACAGGGCCTTTCGTACTTC; CDR3aa: CASSHQGQGLSYF
j_gene: TRBJ2-1; abundance: few; d_gene: TRBD2; v_gene: TRBV7-2; CDR3nt: TGTGCCAGCACCCCGGGACTAGAGTCCTACAATGAGCAGTTCTTC; CDR3aa: CASTPGLESYNEQFF
j_gene: TRBJ2-3; abundance: few; d_gene: .; v_gene: TRBV2; CDR3nt: TGTGCCAGCAGTGCCCAGACTAGGCATACGCAGTATTTT; CDR3aa: CASSAQTRHTQYF
j_gene: TRBJ1-3; abundance: .; d_gene: .; v_gene: TRBV20-1; CDR3nt: TGCAGTGCTATGGACAGCAGCTCTGGAAACACCATATATTTT; CDR3aa: CSAMDSSSGNTIYF
j_gene: TRBJ2-2; abundance: many; d_gene: .; v_gene: TRBV18; CDR3nt: TGTGCCAGTCACGACAGGTCGTCGTCCGGGGAGCTGTTTTTT; CDR3aa: CASHDRSSSGELFF
j_gene: TRBJ2-7; abundance: many; d_gene: .; v_gene: TRBV28; CDR3nt: TGTGCCAGCAGTTTACGGCAAAAAGGATACGAGCAGTACTTC; CDR3aa: CASSLRQKGYEQYF
j_gene: TRBJ2-3; abundance: many; d_gene: TRBD2; v_gene: TRBV7-2; CDR3nt: TGTGCCAGCTCTACTCCGACTAGCGGGGGGTTTAGAGATACGCAGTATTTT; CDR3aa: CASSTPTSGGFRDTQYF
j_gene: TRBJ1-2; abundance: .; d_gene: .; v_gene: TRBV7-2; CDR3nt: TGTGCCAGCAGCTTAGCGCACGGATCTAACTATGGCTACACCTTC; CDR3aa: CASSLAHGSNYGYTF
j_gene: TRBJ2-1; abundance: many; d_gene: TRBD2; v_gene: TRBV20-1; CDR3nt: TGCAGTGCTGCCCTAACTAGCGGGAGGAGGAATGAGCAGTTCTTC; CDR3aa: CSAALTSGRRNEQFF
j_gene: TRBJ1-1; abundance: .; d_gene: TRBD1; v_gene: TRBV20-1; CDR3nt: TGCAGTGCTAGAGATCCCCAGGGGGCGGACACTGAAGCTTTCTTT; CDR3aa: CSARDPQGADTEAFF
j_gene: TRBJ2-7; abundance: .; d_gene: TRBD2; v_gene: TRBV7-2; CDR3nt: TGTGCCACTGCTAGCGGGGGGCCAACCTACGAGCAGTACTTC; CDR3aa: CATASGGPTYEQYF
j_gene: TRBJ2-3; abundance: many; d_gene: TRBD2; v_gene: TRBV7-2; CDR3nt: TGTGCCAGCAGCCCCCGACTAGCTAGCACAGATACGCAGTATTTT; CDR3aa: CASSPRLASTDTQYF
j_gene: TRBJ1-4; abundance: many; d_gene: .; v_gene: TRBV29-1; CDR3nt: TGCAGCGTTGGTACGCTTGTGGAACTGTTTTTT; CDR3aa: CSVGTLVELFF
j_gene: TRBJ2-7; abundance: .; d_gene: .; v_gene: TRBV12-3/TRBV12-4; CDR3nt: TGTGCCAGCACGAGGGGAGTCGACTACGAGCAGTACTTC; CDR3aa: CASTRGVDYEQYF
j_gene: TRBJ1-5; abundance: many; d_gene: .; v_gene: TRBV28; CDR3nt: TGTGCCAGCAGTACCGGGACATTAGGCAATCAGCCCCAGCATTTT; CDR3aa: CASSTGTLGNQPQHF
j_gene: TRBJ2-3; abundance: .; d_gene: .; v_gene: TRBV5-4; CDR3nt: TGTGCCAGCAGCTCAGCCTTCTCCGATACGCAGTATTTT; CDR3aa: CASSSAFSDTQYF
j_gene: TRBJ2-5; abundance: many; d_gene: .; v_gene: TRBV7-6; CDR3nt: TGTGCCAGCAGCTTAAGTGGGGCAGACATCCCCAAGACCCAGTACTTC; CDR3aa: CASSLSGADIPKTQYF
j_gene: TRBJ2-1; abundance: .; d_gene: .; v_gene: TRBV5-1; CDR3nt: TGCGCCAGCAGGTACAGGGATGGCAATGAGCAGTTCTTC; CDR3aa: CASRYRDGNEQFF
j_gene: TRBJ2-1; abundance: few; d_gene: .; v_gene: TRBV7-9; CDR3nt: TGTGCCAGCAGCCTGTGGGCCAACAAACACAATGAGCAGTTCTTC; CDR3aa: CASSLWANKHNEQFF
j_gene: TRBJ2-3; abundance: many; d_gene: TRBD2; v_gene: TRBV12-3/TRBV12-4; CDR3nt: TGTGCCAGCAGGCGTAGCGGGGGGGCAACAGATACGCAGTATTTT; CDR3aa: CASRRSGGATDTQYF
j_gene: TRBJ2-2; abundance: many; d_gene: .; v_gene: TRBV4-3; CDR3nt: TGCGCCAGCAGCCAAGATGGGCCAGGACGACACACCGGGGAGCTGTTTTTT; CDR3aa: CASSQDGPGRHTGELFF
j_gene: TRBJ2-2; abundance: few; d_gene: .; v_gene: TRBV5-5; CDR3nt: TGTGCCAGCAGGTCCGGGGTTTCGGACACCGGGGAGCTGTTTTTT; CDR3aa: CASRSGVSDTGELFF
j_gene: TRBJ2-2; abundance: many; d_gene: TRBD1; v_gene: TRBV2; CDR3nt: TGTGCCAGCACTCCACAGGGGGCGATCAGCACCGGGGAGCTGTTTTTT; CDR3aa: CASTPQGAISTGELFF
j_gene: TRBJ1-2; abundance: few; d_gene: .; v_gene: TRBV19; CDR3nt: TGTGCCAGTAGTATATCCGACTATGGCTACACCTTC; CDR3aa: CASSISDYGYTF